These 16 T cell receptor beta chains came from one sample sequenced in a study of blood T cell repertoires in COVID-19. Method: immunoSEQ multiplex PCR; TCRdb's copy keeps in-frame clones and lacks some. The data show some 52,000 clones, under 90% seen once. The material sequenced was peripheral blood. These receptors originate from a man in his fifties or sixties with acute or convalescent COVID-19.

This chain connects TRBV19 to TRBJ2-5; possibly TRBD2 for D (5 bases). The germline V gene has CDR1 LNHDA and CDR2 SQIVND (reference sequence). Trimming cost V 1 base and J 4 bases, with 16 bases left between them. The CDR3 loop spans 16 amino acids. Here the CDR3 DNA reads TGTGCCAGTAGTATAGGTTCCGGACTTGAATCAGAGACCCAGTACTTC. Protein: CASSIGSGLESETQYF.

This chain joins TRBV4-2 and TRBJ2-1; 8 bases map to TRBD2. CDR3 size: 16 residues. The V gene end was trimmed by 0 bases and the J gene end by 10 bases; junction bases not matched to a gene: 11. Germline V lookup: CDR1 LGHNA, CDR2 YNFKEQ. The DNA for the CDR3 is TGTGCCAGCAGCCAAGATCGAGATAGCGGGGTGGTGGAGCAGTTCTTC. Protein sequence: CASSQDRDSGVVEQFF.

The chain links TRBV27 to TRBJ1-2, with 8 bases that match TRBD1. V lost 3 bases to trimming and J lost 4 bases; unmatched junction nucleotides: 7. The CDR3 extends over 15 amino acids. The germline V gene has CDR1 MNHEY and CDR2 SMNVEV (reference sequence). CDR3 loop: CASSLRPGQVYGYTF. The CDR3 DNA reads TGTGCCAGCAGTTTGCGTCCGGGACAGGTCTATGGCTACACCTTC.

CDR3 nucleotide sequence: TGTGCCAGCAGGGTTGACAGGGGGGGTGAAGCTTTCTTT. As protein: CASRVDRGGEAFF. The V and J genes are TRBV2 and TRBJ1-1, with 9 positions matching TRBD1. V gave up 6 bases and J gave up 7 bases; unmatched junction bases: 6. CDR1 and CDR2 (germline): SNHLY, FYNNEI. The CDR3 totals 13 residues.

The chain links TRBV7-3 to TRBJ2-3; TRBD1 matches 9 bases. Trimming at V came to 4 bases and at J to 0 bases, leaving 14 bases not matched to a gene. The CDR3 has 19 residues. Germline CDR1 is SGHTA and CDR2 is FQGTGA. The CDR3 bases are TGTGCCAGCAGCTCTCATGTGCCGGGACAGGGACCAAGCACAGATACGCAGTATTTT. Protein: CASSSHVPGQGPSTDTQYF.

This clone has just a few counts. An end of the junction does not agree with germline; a read error may underlie this. The chain combines TRBV6-1 with TRBJ1-2, with D perhaps TRBD1 (5 bases). The CDR3 is 10 amino acids. Germline-derived CDR1 and CDR2 are MNHNS and SASEGT. The CDR3 nucleotides read TGTGCCAGCAGTGAGGGTACCGGGACTTTC. It yields the protein CASSEGTGTF.

The chain uses TRBV19 and TRBJ2-7, with 8 bases matching TRBD2. This CDR3 region has 17 residues. After removal of 6 bases from V and 4 bases from J, the junction contained 17 bases not matched to a gene. Germline V gene sequence: CDR1 LNHDA, CDR2 SQIVND (reference sequence). CDR3 sequence (DNA): TGTGCCAGTAGCCGACTGGGACGACTAGCGAAGATTTACGAGCAGTACTTC. It translates to CASSRLGRLAKIYEQYF.

The rearrangement joins TRBV18 to TRBJ1-6; TRBD1 matches 7 bases. Germline V gene sequence: CDR1 KGHSH, CDR2 LQKENI. The junction had 2 bases not matched to a gene; V was cut back by 2 bases and J by 10 bases. CDR3 size: 13 residues. The CDR3 DNA is TGTGCCAGCTCACCAAGGACAGGATCACCCCTCCACTTT. It translates to CASSPRTGSPLHF.

This clone was detected a few times. V usage is TRBV7-9 and J usage is TRBJ1-2; TRBD1 matches 8 bases. Germline lookup yields CDR1 SEHNR and CDR2 FQNEAQ (reference sequence). V was pared by 2 bases and J by 7 bases, with 6 bases of the junction left unmatched. CDR3 length: 14 amino acids. The CDR3 loop is CASSLRDRGSGYTF. In DNA, the CDR3 is TGTGCCAGCAGCTTACGAGACAGGGGTTCTGGCTACACCTTC. The variable domain in full, with the rest retrieved from reference TRBV7-9 and TRBJ1-2, is DTGVSQNPRHKITKRGQNVTFRCDPISEHNRLYWYRQTLGQGPEFLTYFQNEAQLEKSRLLSDRFSAERPKGSFSTLEIQRTEQGDSAMYLCASSLRDRGSGYTFGSGTRLTVV.

This sequence joins TRBV28 and TRBJ2-7; TRBD1 agrees at 8 bases. The CDR3 consists of 14 residues. Per germline, CDR1 MDHEN and CDR2 SYDVKM. V lost 5 bases, J lost 3 bases, and 6 bases stayed unmatched. CDR3 residues: CASSGPGTGYEQYF. In DNA form, the CDR3 reads TGTGCCAGCAGTGGACCCGGGACAGGCTACGAGCAGTACTTC.

V gene TRBV28 combines with J gene TRBJ1-6; D uncertain. CDR1 is MDHEN, CDR2 SYDVKM, per germline. V lost 5 bases and J 10 bases, leaving 15 bases between the germline ends. The CDR3 spans 14 residues. The CDR3 bases are TGTGCCAGCAGTCCCCAAGGCCGGAGATCACCCCTCCACTTT. This encodes CASSPQGRRSPLHF. Drawing the rest from reference TRBV28 and TRBJ1-6, the complete variable domain is DVKVTQSSRYLVKRTGEKVFLECVQDMDHENMFWYRQDPGLGLRLIYFSYDVKMKEKGDIPEGYSVSREKKERFSLILESASTNQTSMYLCASSPQGRRSPLHFGNGTRLTVT.

The V call is TRBV19, the J call TRBJ2-7; 8 bases agree with TRBD1. V was pared by 5 bases and J by 0 bases, with 3 bases of the junction left unmatched. The CDR3 runs to 14 residues. The V gene's germline CDR1 is LNHDA and CDR2 SQIVND (reference sequence). CDR3 in DNA: TGTGCCAGTAGTTCCCAGGGGGCCTCCTACGAGCAGTACTTC. It encodes CASSSQGASYEQYF. Together with reference TRBV19 and TRBJ2-7, the CDR3 gives the full variable domain: DGGITQSPKYLFRKEGQNVTLSCEQNLNHDAMYWYRQDPGQGLRLIYYSQIVNDFQKGDIAEGYSVSREKKESFPLTVTSAQKNPTAFYLCASSSQGASYEQYFGPGTRLTVT.

V is TRBV19 and J is TRBJ2-1, with D perhaps TRBD2 (6 bases). The CDR3 contains 15 residues. The V end lost 3 bases, the J end lost 2 bases, and 11 bases lay between the germline ends. Germline CDR1 and CDR2: LNHDA and SQIVND (reference sequence). The CDR3 DNA is TGTGCCAGTAGTATTAAGGCGGGGCCCTACAATGAGCAGTTCTTC. Protein sequence: CASSIKAGPYNEQFF.

This clone has just a few counts. The chain links TRBV6-2 or TRBV6-3 to TRBJ1-5, with TRBD1 identical over 7 bases. The CDR3 spans 15 residues. The junction had 5 bases not matched to a gene; V was cut back by 6 bases and J by 0 bases. Looked up from germline, CDR1 is MNHEY and CDR2 is SVGEGT. The CDR3 protein is CASSRQGTSNQPQHF. In DNA, the CDR3 is TGTGCCAGCAGCAGACAGGGAACTAGCAATCAGCCCCAGCATTTT.

The CDR3 region is CASSQGPPTEQYF. For the CDR3, the DNA is TGTGCCAGCAGCCAAGGCCCCCCGACAGAGCAGTACTTC. The genes are TRBV3-1 (or the pseudogene TRBV3-2) and TRBJ2-7; D gene ambiguous. Per the germline V gene, CDR1 is LGHDT and CDR2 is YNNKEL (reference sequence). This CDR3 has 13 residues. V dropped 1 base and J dropped 7 bases, with 11 bases sitting between them.

The chain links TRBV2 to TRBJ1-1; TRBD1 agrees at 9 bases. The germline CDR1 and CDR2 sequences are SNHLY and FYNNEI. The length of the CDR3 is 12 residues. J was trimmed by 4 bases and V by 8 bases; bases with no gene match: 2. The CDR3 spells CASGTGITEAFF. CDR3 bases: TGTGCCAGCGGGACAGGGATCACTGAAGCTTTCTTT. Full variable domain (rest looked up from reference TRBV2 and TRBJ1-1): EPEVTQTPSHQVTQMGQEVILRCVPISNHLYFYWYRQILGQKVEFLVSFYNNEISEKSEIFDDQFSVERPDGSNFTLKIRSTKLEDSAMYFCASGTGITEAFFGQGTRLTVV.